This T cell receptor beta chain was identified during a study of cytomegalovirus exposure and HLA in healthy donors. Notes on this clone: Its antigen is unknown.

Regarding the study as a whole: Around 160 TCR beta chains were listed as cytomegalovirus-associated.

The data were produced by immunoSEQ multiplex PCR, yet TCRdb's version contains in-frame clones alone and is incomplete. Of some 130,000 clones listed, 80% to 90% are singletons. These donors were members of the 120-subject validation cohort, a group separate from the roughly 670-subject first cohort. Germline CDR1 and CDR2: SGHVS and FNYEAQ. Trimming pared 1 base from V and 8 bases from J, leaving 11 bases between. CDR3 size: 13 residues. The chain is built from TRBV7-6 and TRBJ1-1; D unclear. The TCR originated in a woman younger than 30 in good health and CMV-seronegative. The sequencing input was PBMCs. CDR3: CASSLGSGKEAFF. The CDR3 nucleotides read TGTGCCAGCAGCTTAGGCTCGGGGAAAGAAGCTTTCTTT.